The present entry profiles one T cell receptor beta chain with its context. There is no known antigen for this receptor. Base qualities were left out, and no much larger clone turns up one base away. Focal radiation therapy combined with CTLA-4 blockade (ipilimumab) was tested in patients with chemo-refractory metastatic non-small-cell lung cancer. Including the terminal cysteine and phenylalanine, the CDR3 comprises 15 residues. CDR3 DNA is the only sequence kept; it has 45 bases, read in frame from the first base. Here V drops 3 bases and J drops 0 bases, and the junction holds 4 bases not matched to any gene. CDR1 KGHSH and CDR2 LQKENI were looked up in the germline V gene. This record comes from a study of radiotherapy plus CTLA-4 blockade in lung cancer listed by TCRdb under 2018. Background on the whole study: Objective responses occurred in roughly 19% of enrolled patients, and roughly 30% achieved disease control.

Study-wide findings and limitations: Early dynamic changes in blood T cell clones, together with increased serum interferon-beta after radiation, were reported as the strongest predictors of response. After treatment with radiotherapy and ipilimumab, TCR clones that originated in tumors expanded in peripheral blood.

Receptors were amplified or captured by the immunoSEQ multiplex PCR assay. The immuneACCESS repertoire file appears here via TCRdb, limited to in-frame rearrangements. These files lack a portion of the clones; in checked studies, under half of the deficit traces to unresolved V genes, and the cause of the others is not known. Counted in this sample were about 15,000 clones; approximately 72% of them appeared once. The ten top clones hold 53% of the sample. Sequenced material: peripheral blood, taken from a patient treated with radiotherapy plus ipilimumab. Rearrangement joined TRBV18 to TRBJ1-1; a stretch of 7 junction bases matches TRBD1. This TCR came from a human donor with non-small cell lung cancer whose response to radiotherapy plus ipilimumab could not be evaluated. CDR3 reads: CASSPRQGMNTEAFF. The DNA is TGTGCCAGCTCACCCCGACAGGGAATGAACACTGAAGCTTTCTTT.